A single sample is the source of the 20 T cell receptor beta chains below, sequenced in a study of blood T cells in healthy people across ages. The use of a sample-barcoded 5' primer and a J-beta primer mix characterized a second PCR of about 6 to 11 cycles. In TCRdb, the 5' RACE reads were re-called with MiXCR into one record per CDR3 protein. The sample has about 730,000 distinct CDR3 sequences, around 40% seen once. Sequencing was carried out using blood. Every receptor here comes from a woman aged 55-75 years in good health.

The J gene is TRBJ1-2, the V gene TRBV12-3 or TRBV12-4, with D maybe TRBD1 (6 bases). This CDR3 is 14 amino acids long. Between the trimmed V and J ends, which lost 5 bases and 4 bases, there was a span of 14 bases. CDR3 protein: CASSPRQAAYGYTF. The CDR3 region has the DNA TGTGCCAGCAGTCCAAGACAGGCAGCCTATGGCTACACCTTC.

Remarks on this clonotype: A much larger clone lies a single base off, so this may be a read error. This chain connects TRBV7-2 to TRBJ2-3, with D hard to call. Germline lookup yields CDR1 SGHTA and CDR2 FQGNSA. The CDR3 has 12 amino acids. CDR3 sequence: CASSTFADTRYF. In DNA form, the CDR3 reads TGTGCCAGCAGCACGTTTGCAGATACGCGGTATTTT.

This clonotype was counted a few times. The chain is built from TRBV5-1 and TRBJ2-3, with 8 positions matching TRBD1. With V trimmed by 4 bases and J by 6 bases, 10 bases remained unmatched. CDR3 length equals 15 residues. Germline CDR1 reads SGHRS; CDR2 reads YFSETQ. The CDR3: CASSVGTGPRDTQYF. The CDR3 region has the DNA TGCGCCAGCAGCGTAGGGACAGGCCCTAGGGATACGCAGTATTTT.

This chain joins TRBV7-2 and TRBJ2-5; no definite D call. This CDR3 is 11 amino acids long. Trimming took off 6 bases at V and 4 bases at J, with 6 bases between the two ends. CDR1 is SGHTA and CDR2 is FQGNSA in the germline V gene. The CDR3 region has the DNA TGTGCCAGCAGAGCATTAGAGACCCAGTACTTC. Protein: CASRALETQYF.

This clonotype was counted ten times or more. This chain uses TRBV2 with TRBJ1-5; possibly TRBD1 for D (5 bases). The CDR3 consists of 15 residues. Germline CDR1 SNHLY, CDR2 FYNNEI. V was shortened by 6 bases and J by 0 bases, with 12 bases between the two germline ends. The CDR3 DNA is TGTGCCAGCAGCGGTGGGACCAATAGCAATCAGCCCCAGCATTTT. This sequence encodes CASSGGTNSNQPQHF. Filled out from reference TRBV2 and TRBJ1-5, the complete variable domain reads EPEVTQTPSHQVTQMGQEVILRCVPISNHLYFYWYRQILGQKVEFLVSFYNNEISEKSEIFDDQFSVERPDGSNFTLKIRSTKLEDSAMYFCASSGGTNSNQPQHFGDGTRLSIL.

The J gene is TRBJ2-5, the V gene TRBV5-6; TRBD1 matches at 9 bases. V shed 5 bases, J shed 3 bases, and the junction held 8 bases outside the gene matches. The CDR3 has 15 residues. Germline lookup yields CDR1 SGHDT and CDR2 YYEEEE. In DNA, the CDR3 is TGTGCCAGCAGTTCTACCGGGACAGGGAAAGAGACCCAGTACTTC. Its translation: CASSSTGTGKETQYF.

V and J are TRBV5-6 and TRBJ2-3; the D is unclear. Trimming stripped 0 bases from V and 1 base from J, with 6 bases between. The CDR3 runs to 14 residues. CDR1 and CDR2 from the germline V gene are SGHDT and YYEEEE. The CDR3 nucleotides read TGTGCCAGCAGCTTGGATGGGGGCACAGATACGCAGTATTTT. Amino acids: CASSLDGGTDTQYF.

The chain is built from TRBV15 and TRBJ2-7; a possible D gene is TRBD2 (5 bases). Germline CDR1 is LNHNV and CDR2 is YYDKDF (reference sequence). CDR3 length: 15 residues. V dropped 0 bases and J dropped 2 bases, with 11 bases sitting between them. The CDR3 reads CATSRDRSGPYEQYF. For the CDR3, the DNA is TGTGCCACCAGCAGAGATAGGAGCGGACCCTACGAGCAGTACTTC.

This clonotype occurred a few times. The CDR3 is CASSQGLAGGPSSYNEQFF. CDR3 sequence (DNA): TGTGCCAGCAGCCAAGGACTAGCGGGGGGTCCGAGCTCCTACAATGAGCAGTTCTTC. The rearrangement joins TRBV3-1 to TRBJ2-1, with 13 bases aligning to TRBD2. Per germline, CDR1 LGHDT and CDR2 YNNKEL (reference sequence). Unmatched junction bases numbered 6, after V lost 1 base and J lost 0 bases. The CDR3 length is 19 residues.

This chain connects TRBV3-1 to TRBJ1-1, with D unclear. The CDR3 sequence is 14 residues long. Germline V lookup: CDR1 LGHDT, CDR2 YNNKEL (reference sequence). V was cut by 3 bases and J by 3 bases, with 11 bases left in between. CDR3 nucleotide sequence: TGTGCCAGCAGCCATGGACTAAAAGACACTGAAGCTTTCTTT. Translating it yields CASSHGLKDTEAFF.

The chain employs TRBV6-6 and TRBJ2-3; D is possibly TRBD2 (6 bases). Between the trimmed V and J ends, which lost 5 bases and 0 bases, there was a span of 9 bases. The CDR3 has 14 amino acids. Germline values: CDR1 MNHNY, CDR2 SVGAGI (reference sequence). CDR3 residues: CASSDGTSTDTQYF. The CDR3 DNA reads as TGTGCCAGCAGTGACGGGACTAGCACAGATACGCAGTATTTT.

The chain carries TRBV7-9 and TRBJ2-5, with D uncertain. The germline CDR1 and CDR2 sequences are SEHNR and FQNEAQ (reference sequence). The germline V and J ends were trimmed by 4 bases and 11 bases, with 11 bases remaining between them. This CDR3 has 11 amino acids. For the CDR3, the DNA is TGTGCCAGCAGCTGGCCGGGTGAGCAGTACTTC. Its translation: CASSWPGEQYF.

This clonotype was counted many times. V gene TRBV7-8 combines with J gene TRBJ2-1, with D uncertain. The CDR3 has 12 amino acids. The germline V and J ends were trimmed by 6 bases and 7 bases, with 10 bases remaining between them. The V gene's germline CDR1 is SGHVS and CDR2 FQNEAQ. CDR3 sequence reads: CASRQVGNEQFF. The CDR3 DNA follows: TGTGCCAGCAGACAAGTGGGGAATGAGCAGTTCTTC.

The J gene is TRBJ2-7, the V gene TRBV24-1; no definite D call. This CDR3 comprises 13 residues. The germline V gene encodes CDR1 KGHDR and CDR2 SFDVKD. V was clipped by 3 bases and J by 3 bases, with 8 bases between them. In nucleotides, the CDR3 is TGTGCCACCAGTGATGCTAACAGCTACGAGCAGTACTTC. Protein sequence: CATSDANSYEQYF.

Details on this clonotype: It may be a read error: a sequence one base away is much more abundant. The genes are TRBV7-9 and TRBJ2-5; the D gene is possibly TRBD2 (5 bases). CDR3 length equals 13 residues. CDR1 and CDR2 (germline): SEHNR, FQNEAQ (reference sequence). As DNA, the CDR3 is TGTGCCGGCAGCTTAGCGATTGAGGAAACCCAGTACTTC. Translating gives CAGSLAIEETQYF.

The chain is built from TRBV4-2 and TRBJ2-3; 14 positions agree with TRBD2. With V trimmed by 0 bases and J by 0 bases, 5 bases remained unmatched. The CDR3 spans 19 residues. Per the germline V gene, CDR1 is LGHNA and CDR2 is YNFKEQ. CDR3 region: CASSQDLTSGGASTDTQYF. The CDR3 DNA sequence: TGTGCCAGCAGCCAAGACTTGACTAGCGGGGGGGCTAGCACAGATACGCAGTATTTT.

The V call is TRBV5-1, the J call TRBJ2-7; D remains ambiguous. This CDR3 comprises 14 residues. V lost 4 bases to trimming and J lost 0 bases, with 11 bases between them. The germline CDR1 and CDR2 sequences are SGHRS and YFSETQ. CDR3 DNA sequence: TGCGCCAGCAGCCAACGAAGGAGCTCCTACGAGCAGTACTTC. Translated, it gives CASSQRRSSYEQYF.

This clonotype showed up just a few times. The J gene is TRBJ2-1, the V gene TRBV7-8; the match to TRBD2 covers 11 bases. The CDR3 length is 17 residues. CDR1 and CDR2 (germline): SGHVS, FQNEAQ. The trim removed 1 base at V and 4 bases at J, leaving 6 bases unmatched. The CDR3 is CASSLVSLAGGYNEQFF. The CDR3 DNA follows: TGTGCCAGCAGCTTAGTTTCCCTAGCGGGGGGTTACAATGAGCAGTTCTTC. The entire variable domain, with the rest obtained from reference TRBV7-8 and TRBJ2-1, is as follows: GAGVSQSPRYKVAKRGQDVALRCDPISGHVSLFWYQQALGQGPEFLTYFQNEAQLDKSGLPSDRFFAERPEGSVSTLKIQRTQQEDSAVYLCASSLVSLAGGYNEQFFGPGTRLTVL.

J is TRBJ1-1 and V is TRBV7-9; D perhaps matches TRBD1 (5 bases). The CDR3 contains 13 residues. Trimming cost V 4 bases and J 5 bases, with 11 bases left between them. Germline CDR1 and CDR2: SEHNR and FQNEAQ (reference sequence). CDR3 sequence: CASSSEQVTEAFF. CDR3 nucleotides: TGTGCCAGCAGCTCCGAACAGGTTACTGAAGCTTTCTTT. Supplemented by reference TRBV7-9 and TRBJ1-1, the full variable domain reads DTGVSQNPRHKITKRGQNVTFRCDPISEHNRLYWYRQTLGQGPEFLTYFQNEAQLEKSRLLSDRFSAERPKGSFSTLEIQRTEQGDSAMYLCASSSEQVTEAFFGQGTRLTVV.

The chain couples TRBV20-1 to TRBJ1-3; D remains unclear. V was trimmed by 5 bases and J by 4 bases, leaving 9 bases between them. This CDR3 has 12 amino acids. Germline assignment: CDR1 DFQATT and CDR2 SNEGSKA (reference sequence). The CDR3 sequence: CSALGIGNTIYF. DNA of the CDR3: TGCAGTGCTCTGGGAATCGGAAACACCATATATTTT.